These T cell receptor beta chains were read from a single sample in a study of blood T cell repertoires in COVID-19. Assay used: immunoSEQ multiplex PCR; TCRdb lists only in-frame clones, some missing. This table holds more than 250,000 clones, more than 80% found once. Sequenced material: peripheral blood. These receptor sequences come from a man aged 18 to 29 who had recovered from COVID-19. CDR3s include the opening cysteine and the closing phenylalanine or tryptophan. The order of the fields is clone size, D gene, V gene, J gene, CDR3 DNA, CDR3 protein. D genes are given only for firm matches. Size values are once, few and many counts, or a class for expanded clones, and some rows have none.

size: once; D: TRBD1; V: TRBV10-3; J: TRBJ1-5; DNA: TGTGCCATCAGTGGGGGACAGGGGGGCAATCAGCCCCAGCATTTT; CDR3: CAISGGQGGNQPQHF
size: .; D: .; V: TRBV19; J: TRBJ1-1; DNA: TGTGCCAGTAGTATTGGCACACTCGGGGGGAACACTGAAGCTTTCTTT; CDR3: CASSIGTLGGNTEAFF
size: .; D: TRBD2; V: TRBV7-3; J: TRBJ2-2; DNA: TGTGCCAGCTCCCTCGCGGGGGGAACCGGGGAGCTGTTTTTT; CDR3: CASSLAGGTGELFF
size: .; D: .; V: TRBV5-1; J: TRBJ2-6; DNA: TGCGCCAGCAGCTTGGCGAGTATAGATTCCGGGGGGGCCAACGTCCTGACTTTC; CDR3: CASSLASIDSGGANVLTF
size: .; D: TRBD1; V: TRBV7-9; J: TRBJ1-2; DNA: TGTGCCAGCAGCCCCTCGGGACAGAATAACTATGGCTACACCTTC; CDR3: CASSPSGQNNYGYTF
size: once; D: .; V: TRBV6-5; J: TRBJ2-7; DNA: TGTGCCAGCAGCGCGAACTCCTACGAGCAGTACTTC; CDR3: CASSANSYEQYF
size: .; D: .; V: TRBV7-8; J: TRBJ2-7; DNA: TGTGCCAGCAGCCCCTACGGGGCCTACGAGCAGTACTTC; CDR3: CASSPYGAYEQYF
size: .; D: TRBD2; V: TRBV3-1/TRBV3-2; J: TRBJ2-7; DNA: TGTGCCAGCAGCCAAGTTGCAGCGGGGGGGGCCTACGAGCAGTACTTC; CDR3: CASSQVAAGGAYEQYF
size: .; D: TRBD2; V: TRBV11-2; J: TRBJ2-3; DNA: TGTGCCAGCAGCGCGGGAGGGGTTGGGACAGATACGCAGTATTTT; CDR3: CASSAGGVGTDTQYF
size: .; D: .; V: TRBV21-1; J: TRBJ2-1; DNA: TGTGCCAGCAGCTCAGGTCGGGGGATAAAGGACAATGAGCAGTTCTTC; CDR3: CASSSGRGIKDNEQFF
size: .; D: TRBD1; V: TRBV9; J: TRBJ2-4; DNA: TGTGCCAGCAGCTCCCCGGACAGGGAGGTACACAACATTCAGTACTTC; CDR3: CASSSPDREVHNIQYF
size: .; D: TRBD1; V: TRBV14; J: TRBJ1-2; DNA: TGTGCCAGCAGCCCAATGACAGGGCCCGGGGGATGGAGGGGCTACACCTTC; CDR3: CASSPMTGPGGWRGYTF
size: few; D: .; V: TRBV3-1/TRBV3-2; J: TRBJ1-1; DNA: TGTGCCAGCAGCCAACAGTACACTGAAGCTTTCTTT; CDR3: CASSQQYTEAFF
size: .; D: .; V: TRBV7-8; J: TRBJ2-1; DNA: TGTGCCAGCAGCTTGACCCGGGGTTACAATGAGCAGTTCTTC; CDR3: CASSLTRGYNEQFF
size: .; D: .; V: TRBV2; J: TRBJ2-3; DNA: TGTGCCAGCAACCCCATGTTAGCTGGCGGCACAGATACGCAGTATTTT; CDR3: CASNPMLAGGTDTQYF
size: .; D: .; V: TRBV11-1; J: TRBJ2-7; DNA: TGTGCCAGCAGCCTAAGAACAGGGACCTCCTACGAGCAGTACTTC; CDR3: CASSLRTGTSYEQYF
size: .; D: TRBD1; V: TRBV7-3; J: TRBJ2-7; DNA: TGTGCCAGCAGACCCGCAGGGGGTTGGGCCTACGAGCAGTACTTC; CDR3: CASRPAGGWAYEQYF
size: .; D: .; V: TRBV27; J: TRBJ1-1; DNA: TGTGCCAGCAGTTTATTCCCGGACAGCCTGAACACTGAAGCTTTCTTT; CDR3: CASSLFPDSLNTEAFF
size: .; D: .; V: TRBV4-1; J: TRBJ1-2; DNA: TGCGCCAGCAGCAAAGCAACCGGGACATTCGATGGCTACACCTTC; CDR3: CASSKATGTFDGYTF
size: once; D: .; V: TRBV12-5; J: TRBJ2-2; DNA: TGTGCTAGTGGTTTTACGTCGGTCGGGACCGGGGAGCTGTTTTTT; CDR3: CASGFTSVGTGELFF
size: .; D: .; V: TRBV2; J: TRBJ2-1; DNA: TGTGCCAGCGTGGAGGGTATGGTGAATGAGCAGTTCTTC; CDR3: CASVEGMVNEQFF
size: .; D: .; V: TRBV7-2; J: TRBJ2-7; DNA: TGTGCCAGCAGCTGGAGTCGGGACTCTCACGAGCAGTACTTC; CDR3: CASSWSRDSHEQYF
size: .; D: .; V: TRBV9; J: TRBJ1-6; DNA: TGTGCCAGCAGCGTAGCGGCAGGGAGGTCACCCCTCCACTTT; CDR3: CASSVAAGRSPLHF
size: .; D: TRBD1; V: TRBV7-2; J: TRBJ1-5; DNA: TGTGCCAGCAGCTTAGCCATGTGGCAGGGGGCCGTCAATCAGCCCCAGCATTTT; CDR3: CASSLAMWQGAVNQPQHF